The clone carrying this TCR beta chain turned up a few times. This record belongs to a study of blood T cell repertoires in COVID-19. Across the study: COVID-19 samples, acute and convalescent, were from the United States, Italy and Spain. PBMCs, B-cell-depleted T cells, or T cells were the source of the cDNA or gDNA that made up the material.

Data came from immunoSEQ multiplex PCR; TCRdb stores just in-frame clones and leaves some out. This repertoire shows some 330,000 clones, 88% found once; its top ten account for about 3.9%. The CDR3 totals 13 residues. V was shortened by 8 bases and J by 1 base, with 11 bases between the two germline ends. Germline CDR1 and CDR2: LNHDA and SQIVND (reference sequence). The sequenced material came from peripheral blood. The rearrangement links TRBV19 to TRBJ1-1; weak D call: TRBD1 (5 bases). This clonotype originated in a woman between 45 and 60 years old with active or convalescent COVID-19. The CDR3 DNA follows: TGTGCCAGTTCCAGGGTAGCGAACACTGAAGCTTTCTTT. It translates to CASSRVANTEAFF.